A single sample is the source of the 27 T cell receptor beta chains below, sequenced in a study of T cells expressing NK-cell markers (dated by TCRdb to the early 2020s). Library preparation was by 5' RACE. The sequencing machine was an Illumina HiSeq 2000. TCRdb reprocessed the reads into one record per CDR3 protein sequence, lacking DNA. The sample's table covers some 450,000 distinct CDR3 sequences. The top ten clonotypes cover 7.3% of the sample. The sequencing sample was made of blood T cells: a sorted CD56 or NKG2C T cell subset, CD4+ or CD8+ T cells, or bulk PBMC T cells (not recorded which). These receptors originate from a woman between 18 and 70 years old in good health.

The chain combines TRBV25-1 with TRBJ1-5; checking the TCRdb D call of TRBD1 is not possible without DNA. Germline lookup yields CDR1 MGHDK and CDR2 SYGVNS. The CDR3 has 13 amino acids. The CDR3 region is CASSGTGDQPQHF.

CDR3 in amino acids: CASSQDLGAGPTGEQFF. The chain couples TRBV4-3 to TRBJ2-1; lacking DNA, the TRBD2 call made by TCRdb goes unchecked. The CDR3 runs to 17 residues. The germline V gene encodes CDR1 LGHNA and CDR2 YSLEER.

The V gene is TRBV18, the J gene TRBJ2-7; lacking DNA, the TRBD1 call made by TCRdb goes unchecked. Per the germline V gene, CDR1 is KGHSH and CDR2 is LQKENI. This CDR3 region has 16 residues. CDR3 region: CASSPRGSGSPYEQYF.

The chain employs TRBV4-2 and TRBJ2-1. This CDR3 region has 16 residues. From germline, CDR1 is LGHNA and CDR2 YNFKEQ. This chain's CDR3 is CASSQDIYSSYNEQFF.

The chain combines TRBV12-3 or TRBV12-4 with TRBJ2-5; the D call from TCRdb, TRBD2, cannot be confirmed without DNA. The CDR3 runs to 12 residues. The CDR3 is CASRSGSETQYF.

CDR3 in amino acids: CSVRRGHYEQYF. The chain carries TRBV29-1 and TRBJ2-7; the D gene TCRdb calls, TRBD1, cannot be checked with no DNA. Germline values: CDR1 SQVTM, CDR2 ANQGSEA. The CDR3 has 12 residues.

The CDR3 is CASSLQGAAADTQYF. The V and J genes are TRBV18 and TRBJ2-3. This CDR3 spans 15 amino acids. Germline values: CDR1 KGHSH, CDR2 LQKENI.

The chain couples TRBV6-4 to TRBJ2-3. CDR3 length: 14 amino acids. Germline V CDR1 and CDR2: MRHNA, SNTAGT. This chain's CDR3 is CASSESHGTDTQYF.

The chain combines TRBV20-1 with TRBJ2-1; no DNA is available, so the TRBD2 call from TCRdb remains unchecked. CDR1 is DFQATT, CDR2 SNEGSKA, per germline (reference sequence). The CDR3 runs to 17 residues. This chain's CDR3 is CSASLDRLAGRINEQFF.

The chain recombines TRBV2 with TRBJ2-3; TCRdb's D call of TRBD1 is untestable without DNA. The CDR3 has 13 amino acids. Germline V gene lookup returns CDR1 SNHLY and CDR2 FYNNEI. This CDR3 is CASRGQGTDTQYF.

The V and J genes are TRBV20-1 and TRBJ2-1. The germline V gene encodes CDR1 DFQATT and CDR2 SNEGSKA (reference sequence). The CDR3 is made up of 16 amino acids. The CDR3 loop is CSARVRSGRAYNEQFF.

The rearrangement uses TRBV29-1 and TRBJ2-3; TCRdb's assignment of TRBD1 cannot be checked, as there is no DNA. The CDR3 extends over 14 amino acids. CDR1 is SQVTM, CDR2 ANQGSEA, per germline. CDR3 sequence reads: CSVGRGQGKDTQYF.

The chain has TRBV9 and TRBJ2-1; no DNA is available, so the TRBD2 call from TCRdb remains unchecked. The CDR3 loop spans 14 amino acids. Germline V CDR1 and CDR2: SGDLS, YYNGEE. The CDR3 protein is CASSGLAGVVEQFF. The full variable domain, with the rest looked up from reference TRBV9 and TRBJ2-1, is DSGVTQTPKHLITATGQRVTLRCSPRSGDLSVYWYQQSLDQGLQFLIQYYNGEERAKGNILERFSAQQFPDLHSELNLSSLELGDSALYFCASSGLAGVVEQFFGPGTRLTVL.

CDR3 loop: CASKDVGQVVYNEQFF. J is TRBJ2-1 and V is TRBV27; TCRdb outputs TRBD2, but without DNA this stays unchecked. There are 16 residues in the CDR3. Germline V CDR1 and CDR2: MNHEY, SMNVEV (reference sequence).

The gene calls are TRBV28 and TRBJ1-5. Germline-derived CDR1 and CDR2 are MDHEN and SYDVKM. The CDR3 is 14 amino acids. CDR3 loop: CASSFPIVNQPQHF.

This chain joins TRBV7-2 and TRBJ2-7; the D call of TRBD2 rests on TCRdb alone, since no DNA is present to check it. Per the germline V gene, CDR1 is SGHTA and CDR2 is FQGNSA. The CDR3 sequence is 14 residues long. The CDR3 protein is CASSHSGRAYEQYF. The full variable domain, with the rest looked up from reference TRBV7-2 and TRBJ2-7, is GAGVSQSPSNKVTEKGKDVELRCDPISGHTALYWYRQSLGQGLEFLIYFQGNSAPDKSGLPSDRFSAERTGGSVSTLTIQRTQQEDSAVYLCASSHSGRAYEQYFGPGTRLTVT.

The V call is TRBV7-2, the J call TRBJ1-6; TCRdb's D gene call, TRBD1, goes unchecked for lack of DNA. Per the germline V gene, CDR1 is SGHTA and CDR2 is FQGNSA. The CDR3 totals 17 residues. The CDR3 sequence is CASSLGGLRGFNSPLHF.

The rearrangement joins TRBV20-1 to TRBJ2-3; TCRdb's D call of TRBD2 is untestable without DNA. Germline V gene sequence: CDR1 DFQATT, CDR2 SNEGSKA (reference sequence). The CDR3 has 14 residues. CDR3 protein: CSASDGENTDTQYF.

The chain employs TRBV6-2 or TRBV6-3 and TRBJ1-1; with no DNA, the TCRdb D assignment of TRBD1 cannot be verified. Germline loops: CDR1 MNHEY, CDR2 SVGEGT. The CDR3 is made up of 12 amino acids. The CDR3: CASSISTGRAFF.

Considering frequency, this clonotype is medium-sized. The chain is built from TRBV20-1 and TRBJ2-1; the TCRdb call, TRBD1, lacks DNA for checking. This CDR3 region has 14 residues. In germline, CDR1 is DFQATT, CDR2 SNEGSKA (reference sequence). The CDR3 reads CSARDAQGNNEQFF.

CDR3 amino acids: CASRSGDHQPQHF. V and J are TRBV12-3 or TRBV12-4 and TRBJ1-5; TCRdb selects TRBD1, and the lack of DNA leaves this call unchecked. The CDR3 covers 13 residues.

This chain joins TRBV29-1 and TRBJ1-1. This CDR3 is 13 amino acids long. Germline V gene data show CDR1 as SQVTM and CDR2 as ANQGSEA. CDR3 sequence: CSVEDRLNTEAFF.

The V gene is TRBV19, the J gene TRBJ2-1; the TCRdb D gene call, TRBD2, has no DNA to confirm it. This CDR3 is 19 amino acids long. CDR1 is LNHDA, CDR2 SQIVND, per germline (reference sequence). The CDR3 protein is CASSTPGGAGGPPYNEQFF. Looking up the rest from reference TRBV19 and TRBJ2-1 gives the full variable domain: DGGITQSPKYLFRKEGQNVTLSCEQNLNHDAMYWYRQDPGQGLRLIYYSQIVNDFQKGDIAEGYSVSREKKESFPLTVTSAQKNPTAFYLCASSTPGGAGGPPYNEQFFGPGTRLTVL.

This sequence joins TRBV7-9 and TRBJ2-1. Germline V gives CDR1 SEHNR, CDR2 FQNEAQ (reference sequence). The CDR3 is made up of 13 amino acids. The CDR3 protein is CASSSQMDNEQFF.

This chain links TRBV12-3 or TRBV12-4 with TRBJ2-1; as DNA is missing, the TRBD2 call by TCRdb cannot be tested. This CDR3 has 14 residues. The CDR3 is CASSPLAGPNEQFF.

The chain carries TRBV7-9 and TRBJ2-3; lacking DNA, the TRBD1 call made by TCRdb goes unchecked. This CDR3 has 16 amino acids. CDR1 is SEHNR and CDR2 is FQNEAQ in the germline V gene (reference sequence). CDR3 sequence: CASSSGQGVSMDTQYF.

The chain recombines TRBV12-3 or TRBV12-4 with TRBJ2-3; TCRdb outputs TRBD1, but without DNA this stays unchecked. This CDR3 comprises 14 residues. CDR3 sequence: CATKGRGRTDTQYF.